This T cell receptor beta chain was identified during a study of blood T cell repertoires in COVID-19. This clone was counted between two and nine times. Germline CDR1 is MNHEY and CDR2 is SVGAGI. This CDR3 region has 14 residues. Germline trimming cut 5 bases from V and 2 bases from J; bases unmatched to any gene: 4. Only in-frame clones appear in the TCRdb table, and some are missing; sequencing was by immunoSEQ multiplex PCR. The repertoire holds 500,000 or so clones, with around 90% as singletons. The chain has TRBV6-5 and TRBJ2-7; TRBD1 matches 9 bases. This clonotype was obtained from a woman aged 18 to 35 who had recovered from COVID-19. Material: PBMCs or T cells enriched from blood (not recorded which). The CDR3: CASSRTGETYEQYF. DNA of the CDR3: TGTGCCAGCAGTCGGACAGGGGAAACCTACGAGCAGTACTTC.